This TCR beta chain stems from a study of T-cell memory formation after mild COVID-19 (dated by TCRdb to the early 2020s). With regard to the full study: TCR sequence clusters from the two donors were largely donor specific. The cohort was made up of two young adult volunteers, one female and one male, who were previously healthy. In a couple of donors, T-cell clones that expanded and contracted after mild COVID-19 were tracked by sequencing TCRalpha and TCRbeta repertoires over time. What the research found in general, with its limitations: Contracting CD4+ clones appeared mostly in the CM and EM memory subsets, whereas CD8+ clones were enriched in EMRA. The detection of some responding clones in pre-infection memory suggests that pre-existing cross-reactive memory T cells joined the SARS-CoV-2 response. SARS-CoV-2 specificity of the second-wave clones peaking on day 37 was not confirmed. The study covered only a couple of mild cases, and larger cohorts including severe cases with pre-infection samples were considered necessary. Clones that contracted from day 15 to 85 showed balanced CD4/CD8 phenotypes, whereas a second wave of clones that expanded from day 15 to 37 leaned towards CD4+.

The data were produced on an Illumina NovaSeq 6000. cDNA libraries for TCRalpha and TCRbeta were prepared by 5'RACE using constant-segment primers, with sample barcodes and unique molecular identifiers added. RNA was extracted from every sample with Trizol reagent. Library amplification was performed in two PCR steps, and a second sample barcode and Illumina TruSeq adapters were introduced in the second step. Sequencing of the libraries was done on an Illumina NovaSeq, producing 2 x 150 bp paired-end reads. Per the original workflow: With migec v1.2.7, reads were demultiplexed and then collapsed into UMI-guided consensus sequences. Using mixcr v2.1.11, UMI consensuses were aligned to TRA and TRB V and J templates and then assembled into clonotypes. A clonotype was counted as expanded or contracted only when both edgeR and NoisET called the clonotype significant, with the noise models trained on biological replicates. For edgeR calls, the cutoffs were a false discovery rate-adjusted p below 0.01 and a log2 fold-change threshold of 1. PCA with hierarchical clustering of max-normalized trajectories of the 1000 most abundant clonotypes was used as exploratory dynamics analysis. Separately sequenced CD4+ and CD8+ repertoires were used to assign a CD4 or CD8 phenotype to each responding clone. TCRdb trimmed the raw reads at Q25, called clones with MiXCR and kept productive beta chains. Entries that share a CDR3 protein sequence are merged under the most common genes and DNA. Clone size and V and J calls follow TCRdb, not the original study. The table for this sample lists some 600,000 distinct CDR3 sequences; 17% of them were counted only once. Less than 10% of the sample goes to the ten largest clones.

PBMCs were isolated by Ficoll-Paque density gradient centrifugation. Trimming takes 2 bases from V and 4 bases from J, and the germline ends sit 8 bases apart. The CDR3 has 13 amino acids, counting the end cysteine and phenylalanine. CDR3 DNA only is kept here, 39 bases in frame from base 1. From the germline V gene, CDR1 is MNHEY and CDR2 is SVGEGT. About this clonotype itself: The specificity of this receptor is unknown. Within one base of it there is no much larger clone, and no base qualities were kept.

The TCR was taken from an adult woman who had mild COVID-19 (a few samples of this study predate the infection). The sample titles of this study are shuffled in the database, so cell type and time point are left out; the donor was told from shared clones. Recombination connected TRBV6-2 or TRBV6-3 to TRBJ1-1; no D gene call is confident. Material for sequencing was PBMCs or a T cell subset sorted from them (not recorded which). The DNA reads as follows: TGTGCCAGCAGTTACACGGCCGGCACTGAAGCTTTCTTT. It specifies CASSYTAGTEAFF.